This T cell receptor beta chain is from a study of shared clonotypes between healthy human individuals. The overall study: Three plates each covered CD4 naive and memory; CD8 naive two, CD8 memory one.

Looked up from germline, CDR1 is MNHEY and CDR2 is SVGAGI. CDR3 size: 13 residues. The J segment lost 4 bases and the V segment lost 7 bases, leaving 5 bases of the junction unmatched. Cells designated naive CD8 were CD45RO-negative and were positively selected for CCR7, with terminally differentiated effector memory CD45RA+ cells excluded. Only in-frame clones appear in the TCRdb table, and some are missing; sequencing was by immunoSEQ multiplex PCR. The sample has around 2,100,000 clones, about 95% seen once. The origin of this receptor is a man aged 18 to 30 in good health. The genes are TRBV6-5 and TRBJ1-2; 8 bases align to TRBD1. The sequenced sample was naive CD8+ T cells sorted from blood. This CDR3 is CASTLGQAYGYTF. The CDR3 DNA reads TGTGCCAGCACCTTGGGACAGGCCTATGGCTACACCTTC.